Following are 18 T cell receptor beta chains from one sample sequenced in a study of chemoradiotherapy in HPV16-positive cancers. Using immunoSEQ multiplex PCR, the repertoire was profiled, and TCRdb retains in-frame clones only, with some absent. The sample carries around 15,000 clones, roughly 69% recorded once. Collection took place from a patient who underwent chemoradiotherapy. These receptors came from a human donor with HPV-associated anogenital cancer.

There are a few counts of this clone. The rearrangement joins TRBV6-1 to TRBJ2-5; D might be TRBD2 (6 bases). The CDR3 runs to 16 residues. Trimming took 2 bases from V and 5 from J, leaving 18 bases between them. Germline CDR1 MNHNS, CDR2 SASEGT. The CDR3 region is CASSELTGVGSETQYF. The CDR3 DNA reads TGTGCCAGCAGTGAATTAACGGGGGTAGGTTCGGAGACCCAGTACTTC.

The rearrangement uses TRBV9 and TRBJ1-2; weak D call: TRBD1 (6 bases). The CDR3 is 15 amino acids. The V end lost 3 bases, the J end lost 4 bases, and 16 bases lay between the germline ends. CDR1 SGDLS and CDR2 YYNGEE come from the germline V gene. The CDR3 coding sequence is TGTGCCAGCAGCGATATGAGTGGGGGGCGCTATGGCTACACCTTC. Translation: CASSDMSGGRYGYTF.

The chain has TRBV10-3 and TRBJ1-2, with 7 nucleotides matching TRBD1. This CDR3 contains 13 residues. Germline CDR1 ENHRY, CDR2 SYGVKD. V was pared by 4 bases and J by 4 bases, with 3 bases of the junction left unmatched. The CDR3 sequence is CAISADRAYGYTF. CDR3 coding DNA: TGTGCCATCAGTGCAGACAGGGCCTATGGCTACACCTTC.

The chain recombines TRBV28 with TRBJ2-7; D perhaps matches TRBD2 (6 bases). Trimming removed 5 bases from V and 3 bases from J, with 23 bases in between. Germline loops: CDR1 MDHEN, CDR2 SYDVKM. The CDR3 is 17 amino acids. The DNA of the CDR3 is TGTGCCAGCAGTCCGTCGCGCGGGCTTGGGGGGATCTACGAGCAGTACTTC. Translating gives CASSPSRGLGGIYEQYF.

The count of this clone is one. The chain recombines TRBV9 with TRBJ1-3; D uncertain. The CDR3 has 15 residues. Germline assignment: CDR1 SGDLS and CDR2 YYNGEE. V was cut by 0 bases and J by 4 bases, with 11 bases left in between. The CDR3 DNA reads as TGTGCCAGCAGCGTAGAACCGGTGAGGGGAAACACCATATATTTT. It translates to CASSVEPVRGNTIYF.

The chain carries TRBV6-5 and TRBJ2-7; D might be TRBD1 (6 bases). The CDR3 has 15 residues. V gave up 2 bases and J gave up 1 base, with 12 bases separating them. The germline V gene has CDR1 MNHEY and CDR2 SVGAGI. In nucleotides, the CDR3 is TGTGCCAGCAGTTACATGGCAGGGGCGTCCTACGAGCAGTACTTC. Translated: CASSYMAGASYEQYF.

The rearrangement uses TRBV5-1 and TRBJ1-5; 7 bases fit TRBD1. The CDR3 has 17 residues. The germline CDR1 and CDR2 sequences are SGHRS and YFSETQ. Trimming cost V 0 bases and J 0 bases; bases outside gene matches: 6. In DNA, the CDR3 is TGCGCCAGCAGCTTGGGGGACAGCCAATATAGCAATCAGCCCCAGCATTTT. Translated, it gives CASSLGDSQYSNQPQHF.

The V call is TRBV7-9, the J call TRBJ1-5, with D hard to call. This CDR3 is built from 16 residues. The germline V gene has CDR1 SEHNR and CDR2 FQNEAQ (reference sequence). V shed 3 bases and J shed 0 bases, with 12 bases lying between them. The CDR3 nucleotides read TGTGCCAGCAGCTTGGGCGAAGGGTCTAGCAATCAGCCCCAGCATTTT. It is translated as CASSLGEGSSNQPQHF.

The V and J genes are TRBV7-2 and TRBJ2-2; 8 bases are a match to TRBD2. The CDR3 loop spans 15 amino acids. The ends lost 3 bases at V and 6 bases at J; junction bases unmatched: 6. CDR1 is SGHTA, CDR2 FQGNSA, per germline. The CDR3 DNA follows: TGTGCCAGCAGCTTCTTCTCCGGGGGGGCCGGGGAGCTGTTTTTT. It translates to CASSFFSGGAGELFF.

The J gene is TRBJ2-4, the V gene TRBV5-1; weak D call: TRBD2 (6 bases). CDR3 size: 14 residues. Between the trimmed V and J ends, which lost 4 bases and 8 bases, there was a span of 16 bases. Germline lookup yields CDR1 SGHRS and CDR2 YFSETQ. CDR3 bases: TGCGCCAGCAGCCCGGGGCGGGATACGGACATTCAGTACTTC. Its protein is CASSPGRDTDIQYF.

V and J are TRBV2 and TRBJ2-1, with no clear D. The germline CDR1 and CDR2 sequences are SNHLY and FYNNEI. The V gene lost 0 bases and the J gene lost 7 bases, with 7 bases spanning the gap. The CDR3 covers 13 residues. This CDR3 is CASSEANGNEQFF. CDR3 nucleotides: TGTGCCAGCAGTGAAGCCAACGGGAATGAGCAGTTCTTC.

This rearrangement joins TRBV7-9 to TRBJ2-7, with TRBD2 matching 10 bases. This CDR3 spans 15 amino acids. Germline V CDR1 and CDR2: SEHNR, FQNEAQ (reference sequence). The trim removed 5 bases at V and 2 bases at J, leaving 6 bases unmatched. The CDR3 here is CASSSTSGKPYEQYF. The CDR3, as DNA: TGTGCCAGCAGCAGTACTAGCGGGAAACCCTACGAGCAGTACTTC.

V is TRBV7-2 and J is TRBJ2-1, with 7 bases matching TRBD1. This CDR3 has 19 amino acids. V trimming: 3 bases; J trimming: 2 bases; junction bases outside the gene matches: 16. Germline values: CDR1 SGHTA, CDR2 FQGNSA. The CDR3 DNA follows: TGTGCCAGCAGCTTCCCGGCGGCCGGCCGGGACAGCACCTACAATGAGCAGTTCTTC. Residues: CASSFPAAGRDSTYNEQFF. Based on the CDR3 plus reference TRBV7-2 and TRBJ2-1, the full variable domain is GAGVSQSPSNKVTEKGKDVELRCDPISGHTALYWYRQSLGQGLEFLIYFQGNSAPDKSGLPSDRFSAERTGGSVSTLTIQRTQQEDSAVYLCASSFPAAGRDSTYNEQFFGPGTRLTVL.

The V and J genes are TRBV5-4 and TRBJ1-4; tentative D call: TRBD1 (5 bases). V was cut by 0 bases and J by 2 bases, with 11 bases left in between. The germline V gene encodes CDR1 SGHNT and CDR2 YYREEE (reference sequence). The CDR3 contains 16 residues. Here the CDR3 reads CASSLAGGMTNEKLFF. In nucleotides, the CDR3 is TGTGCCAGCAGCTTGGCCGGGGGAATGACTAATGAAAAACTGTTTTTT.

The chain combines TRBV19 with TRBJ1-5; D not resolved. V lost 2 bases to trimming and J lost 2 bases, with 10 bases between them. The CDR3 sequence is 15 residues long. CDR1 LNHDA and CDR2 SQIVND come from the germline V gene (reference sequence). The DNA of the CDR3 is TGTGCCAGTAGTATAACAGACGACGGCAATCAGCCCCAGCATTTT. Encoded protein: CASSITDDGNQPQHF.

This chain links TRBV28 with TRBJ1-1; 9 bases are a match to TRBD1. V shed 10 bases and J 3 bases; nucleotides not matched to a gene: 3. CDR3 length: 12 amino acids. The germline V gene has CDR1 MDHEN and CDR2 SYDVKM. The CDR3 DNA follows: TGTGCCACCAGGACAGGGGACACTGAAGCTTTCTTT. Translation gives CATRTGDTEAFF.

V gene TRBV7-8 combines with J gene TRBJ1-5, with D possibly TRBD1 on 5 matching bases. This CDR3 region has 13 residues. Germline V gene data show CDR1 as SGHVS and CDR2 as FQNEAQ. Trimming took off 1 base at V and 13 bases at J, with 14 bases between the two ends. The CDR3 loop reads CASSLDEGTLQHF. Written as DNA, the CDR3 is TGTGCCAGCAGCTTAGACGAGGGGACGCTTCAGCATTTT.

The chain has TRBV7-6 and TRBJ2-5; TRBD2 aligns across 8 bases. Losses at the gene ends were 1 base for V and 5 bases for J; bases not matched to a gene: 9. CDR3 length: 16 residues. Germline V gives CDR1 SGHVS, CDR2 FNYEAQ. CDR3 sequence reads: CASSLGLAGLGETQYF. In DNA form, the CDR3 reads TGTGCCAGCAGCTTAGGCCTAGCGGGCCTGGGGGAGACCCAGTACTTC.